This TCR beta chain was recorded in a study of blood T cell repertoires in COVID-19. About the research overall: Italy, Spain and the United States were the sources of the convalescent and acute COVID-19 samples.

Authors' methods: Amplified reference gene primers provided the basis for estimating nucleated cell counts. Clones were sequenced by immunoSEQ multiplex PCR, and TCRdb holds only the in-frame ones, with some missing. The V and J calls and clone size were taken over from that table, and D and trimming were inferred from the DNA. The sample carries 110,000 or so clones, about 85% recorded once. CDR1 and CDR2 (germline): SEHNR, FQNEAQ (reference sequence). The CDR3 loop spans 14 amino acids. Unmatched junction bases numbered 8, after V lost 7 bases and J lost 2 bases. This rearrangement joins TRBV7-9 to TRBJ2-7; 7 bases agree with TRBD2. The sequence came from a man between 35 and 55 years old with acute or convalescent COVID-19. Sequencing input: peripheral blood. As DNA, the CDR3 is TGTGCCAGCACCCCCGGCGGGGGAACCTACGAGCAGTACTTC. Translating gives CASTPGGGTYEQYF.